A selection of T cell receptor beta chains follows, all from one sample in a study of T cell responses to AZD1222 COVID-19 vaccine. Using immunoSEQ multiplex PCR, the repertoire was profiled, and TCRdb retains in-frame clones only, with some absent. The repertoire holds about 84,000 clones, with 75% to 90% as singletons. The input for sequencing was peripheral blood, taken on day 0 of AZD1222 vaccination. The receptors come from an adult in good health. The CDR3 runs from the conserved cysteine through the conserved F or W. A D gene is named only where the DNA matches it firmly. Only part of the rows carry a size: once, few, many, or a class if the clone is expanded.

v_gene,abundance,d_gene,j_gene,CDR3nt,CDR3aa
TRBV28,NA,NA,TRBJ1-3,TGTGCCAGCACCGGAGGAAAGGGGCGCGAGGACACCATATATTTT,CASTGGKGREDTIYF
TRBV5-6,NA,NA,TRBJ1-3,TGTGCCAGCAGCCCGGGGCTCTCTGGAAACACCATATATTTT,CASSPGLSGNTIYF
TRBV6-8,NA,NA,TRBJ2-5,TGTGCCAGCAAGAGACAGCAAGAGACCCAGTACTTC,CASKRQQETQYF
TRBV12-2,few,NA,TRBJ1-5,TGTGCAAGTCGCTTATGGACGGGACCCCCCGACAGGGAGTCAGGTCAGCCCCAGCATTTT,CASRLWTGPPDRESGQPQHF
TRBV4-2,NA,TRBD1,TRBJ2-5,TGTGCCAGCAGCCAAGGGGCCCACAGGGGGAAAGAGACCCAGTACTTC,CASSQGAHRGKETQYF
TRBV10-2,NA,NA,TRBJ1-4,TGCGCCAGCAGTGAGTCGAAGGATAGTGCAACTAATGAAAAACTGTTTTTT,CASSESKDSATNEKLFF
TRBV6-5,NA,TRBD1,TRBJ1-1,TGTGCCAGCAGTTACGGGGCAGGGGGCAACACTGAAGCTTTCTTT,CASSYGAGGNTEAFF
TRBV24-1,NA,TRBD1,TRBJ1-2,TGTGCCACCAGTGATGCAACCGGGACAGCCTATGGCTACACCTTC,CATSDATGTAYGYTF
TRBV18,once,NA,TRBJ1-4,TGTGCCAGCTCACGTTATGATTACCGACAGGATGAAAAACTGTTTTTT,CASSRYDYRQDEKLFF
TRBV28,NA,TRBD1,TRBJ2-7,TGTGCCAGCACCTATGGCGACAGGGTGGACTACGAGCAGTACTTC,CASTYGDRVDYEQYF
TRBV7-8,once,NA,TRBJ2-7,TGTGCCAGCAGCTTAAATCGGGCTTCCGAGCAGTACTTC,CASSLNRASEQYF
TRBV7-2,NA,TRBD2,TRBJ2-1,TGTGCCAGCAGCTCGCGGGGGACTAGCGGGAGCTATGAGCAGTTCTTC,CASSSRGTSGSYEQFF
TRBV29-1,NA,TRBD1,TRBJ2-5,TGCAGCGTTGAAGGGCTCCGGACAGGGGCCGCCCAAAGCCAAGAGACCCAGTACTTC,CSVEGLRTGAAQSQETQYF
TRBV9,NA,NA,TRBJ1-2,TGTGCCAGCAGCCTCTCCGGGACATATGGCTACACCTTC,CASSLSGTYGYTF
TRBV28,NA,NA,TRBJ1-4,TGCGACACTAATGAAAAACTGTTTTTT,CDTNEKLFF
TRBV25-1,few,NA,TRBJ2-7,TGTGCCAGCAGTGAATCCGTCTTCCCAAGAGGCTACGAGCAGTACTTC,CASSESVFPRGYEQYF
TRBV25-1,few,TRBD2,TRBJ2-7,TGTGCCAGCAGTAGGGCGGGAGGGGCCGCCTACGAGCAGTACTTC,CASSRAGGAAYEQYF
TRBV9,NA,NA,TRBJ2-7,TGTGCCAGCAGCAGCCAGGGGACAAGATACGAGCAGTACTTC,CASSSQGTRYEQYF
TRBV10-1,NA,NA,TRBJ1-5,TGCGCCAGCAACGGGAATTCTTTTAGCAATCAGCCCCAGCATTTT,CASNGNSFSNQPQHF
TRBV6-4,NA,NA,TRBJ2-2,TGTGCCAGCAGTGACTCGGTTACGGGCACCGGGGAGCTGTTTTTT,CASSDSVTGTGELFF
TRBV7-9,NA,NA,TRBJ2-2,TGTGCCAGCAGCTCCCCTGGCGGCGCGAACACCGGGGAGCTGTTTTTT,CASSSPGGANTGELFF
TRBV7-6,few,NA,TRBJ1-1,TGTGCCAGCAGCTCTGGGACCCGCGCGGAAGCTTTCTTT,CASSSGTRAEAFF
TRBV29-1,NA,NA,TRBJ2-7,TGCAGCGTTGTCTACTCCTACGAGCAGTACTTC,CSVVYSYEQYF
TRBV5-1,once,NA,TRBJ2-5,TGCGCCAGCAGCTTGGGAGGGGGCCAAGAGACCCAGTACTTC,CASSLGGGQETQYF
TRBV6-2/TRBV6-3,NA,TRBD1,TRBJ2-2,TGTGCCAGCAGTTACTTACCAGGGGGCTCCGGGGAGCTGTTTTTT,CASSYLPGGSGELFF
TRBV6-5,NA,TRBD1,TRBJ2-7,TGTGCCAGCAGTTTGACGGACAGGGCGGAATACGAGCAGTACTTC,CASSLTDRAEYEQYF
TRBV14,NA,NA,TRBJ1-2,TGTGCCAGCAGCCAAGTGATAACAACTTCTGGCTACACCTTC,CASSQVITTSGYTF
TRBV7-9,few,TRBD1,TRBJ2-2,TGTGCCAGCAGCTTAGTTTGGCCCAGGGGGCAAGGCACCGGGGAGCTGTTTTTT,CASSLVWPRGQGTGELFF
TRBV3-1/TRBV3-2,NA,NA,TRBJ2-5,TGTGCCAGCAGCCAGTTGGGGGATGAGACCCAGTACTTC,CASSQLGDETQYF
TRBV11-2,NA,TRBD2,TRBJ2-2,TGTGCCAGCAGACCCACTAGCGCCGCCGGGGAGCTGTTTTTT,CASRPTSAAGELFF
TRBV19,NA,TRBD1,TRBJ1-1,TGTGCCAGTCAAGGAGAAGGGGGCAGGTCGTACACTGAAGCTTTCTTT,CASQGEGGRSYTEAFF
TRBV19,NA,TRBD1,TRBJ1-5,TGTGCCAGTGGATCGACAGGGAACAATCAGCCCCAGCATTTT,CASGSTGNNQPQHF
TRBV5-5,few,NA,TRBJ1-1,TGTGCCAGCAGCTTGGCCAGTTGGAGGGGGGCCGGAAACACTGAAGCTTTCTTT,CASSLASWRGAGNTEAFF
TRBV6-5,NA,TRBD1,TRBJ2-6,TGTGCCAGCACCCCAAGGGGGCCTGGGGCCAACGTCCTGACTTTC,CASTPRGPGANVLTF
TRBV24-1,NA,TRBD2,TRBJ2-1,TGTGCCACCAGTGATTTCCTAGGTCCGGGACTAGTCGGACACGAGCAGTTCTTC,CATSDFLGPGLVGHEQFF
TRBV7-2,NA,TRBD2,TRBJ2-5,TGTGCCAGCAGGGGGGGGTCGCCTCAAGAGACCCAGTACTTC,CASRGGSPQETQYF
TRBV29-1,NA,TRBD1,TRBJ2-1,TGCAGCGTTTACATACAGGGGTTCGATGAGCAGTTCTTC,CSVYIQGFDEQFF
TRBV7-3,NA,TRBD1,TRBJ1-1,TGTGCCAGCAGCTTAACAGGGCGGGACAGAAAGCTTTTCTTT,CASSLTGRDRKLFF